Listed below are T cell receptor beta chains from one sample, sequenced in a study of cytomegalovirus exposure and HLA in healthy donors. Some clones are missing from TCRdb's copy, which holds only in-frame ones; the method was immunoSEQ multiplex PCR. The repertoire consists of over 80,000 clones, with roughly three quarters occurring once and the leading ten covering about 2.9%. Input material: PBMCs. These receptors all stem from a man aged 35 to 55 in good health and CMV-seronegative. CDR3s include the opening cysteine and the closing phenylalanine or tryptophan. The D gene is left open where the match is weak. Clone size, where shown, is once, few, many, or a class for clones that have expanded.

size	V	J	D	DNA	CDR3
NA	TRBV7-2	TRBJ2-1	NA	TGTGCCAGCAGCATACAGGGCACTGAGCAGTTCTTC	CASSIQGTEQFF
NA	TRBV9	TRBJ1-1	NA	TGTGCCAGCAGCCGAGGAGTAGGTGACACTGAAGCTTTCTTT	CASSRGVGDTEAFF
NA	TRBV19	TRBJ2-7	TRBD1	TGTGCCAGTAGTGTTGCCGGGACAGTCTCCTCCCGGGTGGGCGAGCAGTACTTC	CASSVAGTVSSRVGEQYF
NA	TRBV28	TRBJ2-3	TRBD2	TGTGCCAGCAGTTTTCAGCGGGGGGGCACAGATACGCAGTATTTT	CASSFQRGGTDTQYF
NA	TRBV7-6	TRBJ2-7	TRBD2	TGTGCCAGCAGCTTAGGACTGGGGACTAGCGGGACTTACGAGCAGTACTTC	CASSLGLGTSGTYEQYF
few	TRBV19	TRBJ2-5	TRBD1	TGTGCCAGTAGTATTTTTGCAGGGGGTGTGGAGACCCAGTACTTC	CASSIFAGGVETQYF
NA	TRBV29-1	TRBJ2-3	TRBD2	TGCAGCGTCCAGGGGGGACTAGCGGGGGGATCAACAGATACGCAGTATTTT	CSVQGGLAGGSTDTQYF
NA	TRBV5-1	TRBJ2-2	NA	TGCGCCAGCAACCCTGGAGGGGCGGGCGGGGAGCTGTTTTTT	CASNPGGAGGELFF
NA	TRBV5-1	TRBJ2-3	NA	TGCGCCAGCAGCTTTGGGCAAGTGGGCACAGATACGCAGTATTTT	CASSFGQVGTDTQYF
NA	TRBV7-9	TRBJ1-1	TRBD1	TGTGCCAGCAGCTTACTTGGCAGGGGGCCCACTGAAGCTTTCTTT	CASSLLGRGPTEAFF
NA	TRBV28	TRBJ2-1	TRBD2	TGTGCCAGCAGTCCGCTGCTAGCGGGGGGTTACTCCTACAATGAGCAGTTCTTC	CASSPLLAGGYSYNEQFF
NA	TRBV6-5	TRBJ1-2	TRBD1	TGTGCCAGTAAGGGACAGCACTATGGCTACACCTTC	CASKGQHYGYTF
NA	TRBV28	TRBJ1-1	NA	TGTGCCAGCAGTTCCCCCGGGAATCGGGTGGACACTGAAGCTTTCTTT	CASSSPGNRVDTEAFF
NA	TRBV19	TRBJ2-5	TRBD1	TGTGCCAGTAGTTCCAGGGGGCCAGAGACCCAGTACTTC	CASSSRGPETQYF
NA	TRBV19	TRBJ1-2	TRBD1	TGTGCCAGTACCGGACAGGGCCCCTATGGCTACACCTTC	CASTGQGPYGYTF
NA	TRBV9	TRBJ2-5	NA	TGTGCCAGCAGCGAGACCCCATTACTAGCAGAGACCCAGTACTTC	CASSETPLLAETQYF
NA	TRBV6-1	TRBJ1-5	NA	TGTGCCAGCAGTGAAGGACAGCACAATCAGCCCCAGCATTTT	CASSEGQHNQPQHF
few	TRBV10-2	TRBJ1-1	NA	TGCGCCAGCAGTGAGTCGGGGGGTAACACTGAAGCTTTCTTT	CASSESGGNTEAFF
NA	TRBV4-3	TRBJ2-1	NA	TGCGCCAGCAGCCGCCAAACAGTAGCGATCGCCTACAATGAGCAGTTCTTC	CASSRQTVAIAYNEQFF
once	TRBV4-3	TRBJ1-5	TRBD1	TGCGCCAGCAGCGCCCGACAGGGGATCAATCAGCCCCAGCATTTT	CASSARQGINQPQHF
NA	TRBV27	TRBJ1-1	TRBD1	TGTGCCAGCAGTTTATCTAGAGGGACAGGGCTGGCTGAAGCTTTCTTT	CASSLSRGTGLAEAFF
NA	TRBV4-2	TRBJ1-2	TRBD1	TGTGCCAGCAGCCTGGGGGACAGGGGTTTCGGGGGCTACACCTTC	CASSLGDRGFGGYTF
NA	TRBV4-3	TRBJ2-7	NA	TGCGCCAGCAGCCAAGATAACGGGAGTCCAGCCCGAGAGCAGTACTTC	CASSQDNGSPAREQYF
few	TRBV18	TRBJ2-7	TRBD1	TGTGCCAGCTCACCAAGGACAGGGGGCGCTTACGAGCAGTACTTC	CASSPRTGGAYEQYF
once	TRBV9	TRBJ1-6	TRBD1	TGTGCCAGCAGCGTAGAGGGGACAGGGGGCCGGACACCCCTCCACTTT	CASSVEGTGGRTPLHF
NA	TRBV16	TRBJ1-2	NA	TGTGCCAGCAGCCAATCTGGGGGCGAAACCGCGTATGGCTACACCTTC	CASSQSGGETAYGYTF
NA	TRBV5-5	TRBJ2-1	TRBD2	TGTGCCAGCAGCTTGGTTGGTAGCGGGGGGGCCGGACCAAACTACAATGAGCAGTTCTTC	CASSLVGSGGAGPNYNEQFF
NA	TRBV7-2	TRBJ1-1	TRBD1	TGTGCCAGCGAAGGACAGGCCTACACTGAAGCTTTCTTT	CASEGQAYTEAFF
NA	TRBV7-2	TRBJ1-1	NA	TGTGCCAGCAGGAGACCCTACAGTGTGTACACTGAAGCTTTCTTT	CASRRPYSVYTEAFF
NA	TRBV4-3	TRBJ1-1	NA	TGCGCCAGCAGCCAAGATCACGGGGTGAACACTGAAGCTTTCTTT	CASSQDHGVNTEAFF
few	TRBV30	TRBJ1-2	NA	TGTGCCTGGAGTGTAGCTTGGTCGCCTGGCTACACCTTC	CAWSVAWSPGYTF
NA	TRBV4-3	TRBJ2-3	NA	TGCGCCAGCAGTTTGCACAGATACAACACAGATACGCAGTATTTT	CASSLHRYNTDTQYF
once	TRBV4-3	TRBJ2-5	TRBD1	TGCGCCAGCAGTCAAGACGGGACAGCACAAGAGACCCAGTACTTC	CASSQDGTAQETQYF
NA	TRBV5-4	TRBJ2-7	TRBD2	TGTGCCAGCAGCCGGTCGGCGGGGGGGGCAGCCTACGAGCAGTACTTC	CASSRSAGGAAYEQYF
NA	TRBV4-1	TRBJ2-5	TRBD2	TGCGCCAGCAGCCAAGTTGGGGGAGCCATTCTAGCGGGGGGGCTTGAGACCCAGTACTTC	CASSQVGGAILAGGLETQYF
once	TRBV30	TRBJ1-5	TRBD1	TGTGCCTGGGACTCGACAGGGGCGCGTCAGCCCCAGCATTTT	CAWDSTGARQPQHF
NA	TRBV30	TRBJ2-4	TRBD1	TGTGCCTGGAGTGTACAGGGGGCAAACATTCAGTACTTC	CAWSVQGANIQYF
NA	TRBV5-6	TRBJ1-2	TRBD1	TGTGCCAGCAGCTTGGGTCACGGGGACAGGGGGTCCTATGGCTACACCTTC	CASSLGHGDRGSYGYTF
NA	TRBV4-1	TRBJ2-7	TRBD2	TGCGCCAGCAGCCAAGATTGGCTAGCGGAAAACTACGAGCAGTACTTC	CASSQDWLAENYEQYF
NA	TRBV7-8	TRBJ1-2	TRBD1	TGTGCCAGCAGCTTGCAGACAGGGTTCTATGGCTACACCTTC	CASSLQTGFYGYTF
NA	TRBV28	TRBJ1-5	TRBD1	TGTGCCAGCAGACCCTGGGACAGGGACAATCAGCCCCAGCATTTT	CASRPWDRDNQPQHF
once	TRBV5-1	TRBJ2-5	TRBD2	TGCGCCAGCAGCTTGAGGGGCAGGGAGGGAGAGACCCAGTACTTC	CASSLRGREGETQYF
NA	TRBV9	TRBJ1-1	NA	TGTGCCAGCAGCGTAGGGGAGAGGGTAGTAGACACTGAAGCTTTCTTT	CASSVGERVVDTEAFF
few	TRBV28	TRBJ2-6	NA	TGTGCCAGCAGTCAGGGTGGGTCTGGGGCCAACGTCCTGACTTTC	CASSQGGSGANVLTF
NA	TRBV27	TRBJ2-1	TRBD1	TGTGCCAGCAGGTACAGGGGGATTAGCCCCTACAATGAGCAGTTCTTC	CASRYRGISPYNEQFF